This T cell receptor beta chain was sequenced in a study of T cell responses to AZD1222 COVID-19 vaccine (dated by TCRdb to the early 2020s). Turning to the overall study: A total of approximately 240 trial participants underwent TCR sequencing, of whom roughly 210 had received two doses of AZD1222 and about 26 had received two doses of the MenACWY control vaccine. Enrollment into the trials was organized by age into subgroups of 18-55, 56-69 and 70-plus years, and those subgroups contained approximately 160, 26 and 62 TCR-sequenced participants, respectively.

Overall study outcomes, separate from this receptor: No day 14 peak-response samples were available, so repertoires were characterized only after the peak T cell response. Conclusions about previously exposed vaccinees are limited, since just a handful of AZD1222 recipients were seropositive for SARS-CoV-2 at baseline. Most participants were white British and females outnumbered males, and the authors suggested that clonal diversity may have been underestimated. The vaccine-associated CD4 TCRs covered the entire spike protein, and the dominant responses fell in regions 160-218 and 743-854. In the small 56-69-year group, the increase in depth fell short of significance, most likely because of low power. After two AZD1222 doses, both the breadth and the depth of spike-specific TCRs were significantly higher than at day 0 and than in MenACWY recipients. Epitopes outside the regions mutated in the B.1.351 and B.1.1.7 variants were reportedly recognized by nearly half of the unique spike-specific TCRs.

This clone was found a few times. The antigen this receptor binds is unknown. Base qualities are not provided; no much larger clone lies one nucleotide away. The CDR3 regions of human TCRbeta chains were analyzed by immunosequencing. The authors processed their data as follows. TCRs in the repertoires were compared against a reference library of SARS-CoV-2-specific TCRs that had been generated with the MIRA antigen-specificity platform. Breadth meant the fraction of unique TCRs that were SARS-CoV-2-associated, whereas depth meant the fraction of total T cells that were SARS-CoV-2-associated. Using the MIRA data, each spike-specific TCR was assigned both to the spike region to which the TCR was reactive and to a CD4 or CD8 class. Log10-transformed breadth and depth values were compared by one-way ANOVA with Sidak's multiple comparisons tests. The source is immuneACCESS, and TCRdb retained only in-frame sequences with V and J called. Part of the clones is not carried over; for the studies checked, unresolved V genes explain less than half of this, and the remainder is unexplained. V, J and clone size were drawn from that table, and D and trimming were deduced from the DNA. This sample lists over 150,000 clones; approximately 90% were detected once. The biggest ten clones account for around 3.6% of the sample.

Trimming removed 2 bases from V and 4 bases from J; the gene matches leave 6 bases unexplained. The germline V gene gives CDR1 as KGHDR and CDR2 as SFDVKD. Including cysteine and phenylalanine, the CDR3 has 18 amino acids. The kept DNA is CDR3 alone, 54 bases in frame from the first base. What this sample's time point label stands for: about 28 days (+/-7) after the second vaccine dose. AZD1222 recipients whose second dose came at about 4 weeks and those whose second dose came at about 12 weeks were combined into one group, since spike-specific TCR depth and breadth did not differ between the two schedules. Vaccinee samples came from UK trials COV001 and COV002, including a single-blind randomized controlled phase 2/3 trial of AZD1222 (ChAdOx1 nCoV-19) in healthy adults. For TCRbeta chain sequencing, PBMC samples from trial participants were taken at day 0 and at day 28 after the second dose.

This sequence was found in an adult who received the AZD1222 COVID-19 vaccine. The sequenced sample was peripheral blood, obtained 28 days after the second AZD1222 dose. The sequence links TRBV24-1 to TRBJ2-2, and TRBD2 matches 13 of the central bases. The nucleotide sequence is TGTGCCACCAGTGATTCCGGACTAGCGGGAGAAGTCACCGGGGAGCTGTTTTTT. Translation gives CATSDSGLAGEVTGELFF.